The 30 T cell receptor beta chains below all came from one sample that was sequenced in a study of cytomegalovirus exposure and HLA in healthy donors. Use of 60 Vbeta and 13 Jbeta primers characterized the PCR. Some clones are missing from TCRdb's copy, which holds only in-frame ones; the method was immunoSEQ multiplex PCR. Among about 150,000 clones listed, 65% to 80% were seen once. Specimen: PBMCs. The source is a man aged 18 to 29 in good health and CMV-seronegative.

The chain is built from TRBV7-9 and TRBJ1-1; 8 bases line up with TRBD1. The trim removed 5 bases at V and 10 bases at J, leaving 12 bases unmatched. The length of the CDR3 is 14 residues. CDR1 SEHNR and CDR2 FQNEAQ come from the germline V gene (reference sequence). The CDR3 coding sequence is TGTGCCAGCAGCACCCGGGACAGGCCAGGGGGAGCTTTCTTT. Its translation: CASSTRDRPGGAFF.

Here the CDR3 reads CASSINTGAGANVLTF. CDR3 coding DNA: TGTGCCAGTAGTATAAACACAGGGGCTGGGGCCAACGTCCTGACTTTC. The gene calls are TRBV19 and TRBJ2-6, with 7 nucleotides matching TRBD1. The CDR3 runs 16 residues. Germline CDR1 is LNHDA and CDR2 is SQIVND (reference sequence). The V segment lost 2 bases and the J segment 2 bases; nucleotides outside the gene matches: 3.

This sequence joins TRBV19 and TRBJ1-1; D might be TRBD1 (5 bases). V dropped 7 bases and J dropped 0 bases, with 12 bases sitting between them. Germline CDR1 reads LNHDA; CDR2 reads SQIVND (reference sequence). This CDR3 is built from 14 residues. The CDR3 is CASMMGGLNTEAFF. For the CDR3, the DNA is TGTGCCAGTATGATGGGGGGTTTGAACACTGAAGCTTTCTTT.

The chain links TRBV19 to TRBJ1-2; D is possibly TRBD1 (5 bases). The V and J ends lost 7 bases and 3 bases respectively, with 27 bases between them. The V gene's germline CDR1 is LNHDA and CDR2 SQIVND (reference sequence). This CDR3 spans 18 amino acids. The CDR3 loop reads CASNTPGRRGWKDYGYTF. The CDR3 coding sequence is TGTGCCAGTAATACCCCAGGTAGAAGGGGATGGAAAGACTATGGCTACACCTTC.

This chain connects TRBV7-9 to TRBJ1-6; no firm D call. This CDR3 is built from 16 residues. The V gene's germline CDR1 is SEHNR and CDR2 FQNEAQ (reference sequence). Trimming left V 1 base short and J 6 bases short, with 13 bases between. This CDR3 reads CASSLGAGSGNSPLHF. CDR3 coding DNA: TGTGCCAGCAGCTTAGGAGCGGGGTCCGGTAATTCACCCCTCCACTTT.

The rearrangement links TRBV4-1 to TRBJ1-6; TRBD1 might be the D (6 bases). CDR1 is MGHRA, CDR2 YSYEKL, per germline. V shed 2 bases and J shed 10 bases, with 15 bases lying between them. The CDR3 loop spans 15 amino acids. The CDR3 protein is CASSQQPQGASPLHF. CDR3 coding DNA: TGCGCCAGCAGCCAACAACCACAGGGAGCCTCACCCCTCCACTTT.

The chain recombines TRBV7-9 with TRBJ1-6; TRBD1 matches 8 bases. The V and J ends lost 5 bases and 8 bases, in that order; junction bases with no gene match: 14. Germline CDR1 reads SEHNR; CDR2 reads FQNEAQ (reference sequence). The CDR3 runs 17 residues. CDR3 amino acids: CASSPPLGQGQDSPLHF. The CDR3 bases are TGTGCCAGCAGCCCACCCCTCGGACAGGGTCAGGATTCACCCCTCCACTTT.

This chain joins TRBV2 and TRBJ1-4; 7 bases are shared with TRBD1. This CDR3 region has 14 residues. J lost 5 bases, V lost 4 bases, and 4 bases had no gene match. Germline assignment: CDR1 SNHLY and CDR2 FYNNEI. CDR3 amino acids: CASSAQTGNEKLFF. CDR3 DNA sequence: TGTGCCAGCAGTGCCCAGACAGGGAATGAAAAACTGTTTTTT.

The table lists this clone with a count of one. V gene TRBV16 combines with J gene TRBJ1-6, with 7 nucleotides matching TRBD1. This CDR3 is 17 amino acids long. Germline-derived CDR1 and CDR2 are KGHSY and FQNENV. The V gene end was trimmed by 4 bases and the J gene end by 8 bases; junction bases not matched to a gene: 14. The CDR3 region is CASSRAVGAGGDSPLHF. In nucleotides, the CDR3 is TGTGCCAGCAGCCGCGCCGTAGGCGCAGGGGGTGATTCACCCCTCCACTTT.

This clone occurred once. V is TRBV6-1 and J is TRBJ2-5; TRBD2 matches 9 bases. In germline, CDR1 is MNHNS, CDR2 SASEGT. The CDR3 runs 15 residues. J gave up 2 bases and V 1 base, and 2 bases lay outside the gene matches. CDR3: CASSEEAGGQETQYF. The CDR3, as DNA: TGTGCCAGCAGTGAAGAGGCGGGGGGGCAAGAGACCCAGTACTTC.

The chain joins TRBV19 to TRBJ1-5; 7 bases map to TRBD1. Germline V CDR1 and CDR2: LNHDA, SQIVND (reference sequence). V gave up 4 bases and J gave up 3 bases; unmatched junction bases: 3. The CDR3 is 14 amino acids. CDR3 DNA: TGTGCCAGTAGTACCGGGACAGTCAATCAGCCCCAGCATTTT. It is translated as CASSTGTVNQPQHF.

This clone was picked up a small number of times. The rearrangement links TRBV18 to TRBJ1-6; D gene uncertain. CDR1 is KGHSH and CDR2 is LQKENI in the germline V gene. The CDR3 sequence is 13 residues long. The V end was cut by 6 bases, the J end by 10 bases, with 13 bases between. The CDR3 sequence: CASSTELWSPLHF. DNA for the CDR3: TGTGCCAGCTCTACAGAACTGTGGTCACCCCTCCACTTT. The whole variable domain, remainder taken from reference TRBV18 and TRBJ1-6, is NAGVMQNPRHLVRRRGQEARLRCSPMKGHSHVYWYRQLPEEGLKFMVYLQKENIIDESGMPKERFSAEFPKEGPSILRIQQVVRGDSAAYFCASSTELWSPLHFGNGTRLTVT.

This chain connects TRBV6-5 to TRBJ2-3; TRBD2 aligns across 8 bases. Trimming took 7 bases from V and 2 from J; bases not matched to a gene: 5. The CDR3 contains 14 residues. Germline assignment: CDR1 MNHEY and CDR2 SVGAGI. The CDR3 here is CASKRGRSTDTQYF. The CDR3 DNA is TGTGCCAGCAAGCGGGGGAGATCCACAGATACGCAGTATTTT.

Concerning this clone: The sample has other DNA sequences that encode this CDR3 too. The chain links TRBV4-2 to TRBJ2-7; 7 bases line up with TRBD1. The CDR3 totals 14 residues. CDR1 and CDR2 from the germline V gene are LGHNA and YNFKEQ. The V gene end was trimmed by 3 bases and the J gene end by 5 bases; junction bases not matched to a gene: 7. CDR3 nucleotide sequence: TGTGCCAGCAGCCAGTCGACAGGGCTTGACGAGCAGTACTTC. Encoded protein: CASSQSTGLDEQYF.

The chain couples TRBV25-1 to TRBJ2-3, with 7 bases identical to TRBD1. This CDR3 comprises 18 residues. Per germline, CDR1 MGHDK and CDR2 SYGVNS. V shed 8 bases and J 1 base; nucleotides not matched to a gene: 18. CDR3 sequence reads: CASGTFVGQSIGTDTQYF. The CDR3 DNA sequence: TGTGCCAGCGGTACTTTTGTGGGACAGTCGATCGGCACAGATACGCAGTATTTT.

The rearrangement uses TRBV11-1 and TRBJ2-3; the match to TRBD2 covers 7 bases. The germline CDR1 and CDR2 sequences are SGHAT and FQDESV (reference sequence). The CDR3 extends over 15 amino acids. Unmatched junction bases numbered 11, after V lost 5 bases and J lost 6 bases. DNA for the CDR3: TGTGCCAGCAGCCCCATGGGAGGGGCGGTGGATACGCAGTATTTT. Protein product: CASSPMGGAVDTQYF.

This clone was seen a handful of times. The chain combines TRBV10-1 with TRBJ1-1; possible D gene TRBD1, 6 bases. The germline CDR1 and CDR2 sequences are WNHNN and SYGVQD (reference sequence). V gave up 2 bases and J gave up 11 bases, with 15 bases separating them. This CDR3 contains 13 residues. The CDR3 DNA is TGCGCCAGCAGTGAGGGCTCGGGACATCTGGCTTTCTTT. Encoded protein: CASSEGSGHLAFF.

The V gene is TRBV30, the J gene TRBJ2-5; 7 bases align to TRBD1. CDR3 length equals 15 residues. Germline loops: CDR1 GTSNPN, CDR2 SVGIG (reference sequence). V shed 0 bases and J 2 bases; nucleotides not matched to a gene: 6. CDR3 sequence: CAWSVQQGFQETQYF. CDR3 coding DNA: TGTGCCTGGAGTGTACAACAGGGGTTTCAAGAGACCCAGTACTTC.

This clone occurred a few times. The CDR3 region has the DNA TGCGCCAGCAGCTTAGGACAGGGTACAACCTACGAGCAGTACGTC. This codes for CASSLGQGTTYEQYV. This chain uses TRBV5-1 with TRBJ2-7, with 8 bases identical to TRBD1. This CDR3 has 15 amino acids. With V trimmed by 2 bases and J by 2 bases, 6 bases remained unmatched. The germline gives CDR1 SGHRS, CDR2 YFSETQ.

As for this clone: This specimen includes other DNA sequences encoding the same CDR3. This chain connects TRBV5-1 to TRBJ2-5; 9 bases map to TRBD2. This CDR3 is 15 amino acids long. J gave up 5 bases and V 0 bases, and 5 bases lay outside the gene matches. Per the germline V gene, CDR1 is SGHRS and CDR2 is YFSETQ. The chain's CDR3 is CASSLGLAGGETQYF. The DNA of the CDR3 is TGCGCCAGCAGCTTGGGCCTTGCGGGGGGGGAGACCCAGTACTTC.

This chain joins TRBV4-1 and TRBJ2-5; 10 bases are shared with TRBD2. The V segment lost 1 base and the J segment 3 bases; nucleotides outside the gene matches: 2. The CDR3 totals 15 residues. The germline gives CDR1 MGHRA, CDR2 YSYEKL. The CDR3 reads CASSQVGLAEETQYF. The CDR3 nucleotides are TGCGCCAGCAGCCAAGTAGGACTAGCGGAAGAGACCCAGTACTTC.

The chain couples TRBV5-1 to TRBJ1-4; 9 bases fit TRBD1. CDR3 length: 14 residues. The ends lost 3 bases at V and 8 bases at J; junction bases unmatched: 5. In germline, CDR1 is SGHRS, CDR2 YFSETQ. The CDR3 reads CASSSDRGGEKLFF. The CDR3 DNA reads as TGCGCCAGCAGCTCGGACAGGGGTGGGGAAAAACTGTTTTTT.

The chain carries TRBV13 and TRBJ1-6; 7 nucleotides agree with TRBD1. Germline lookup yields CDR1 PRHDT and CDR2 FYEKMQ (reference sequence). The CDR3 covers 15 residues. V dropped 3 bases and J dropped 7; count of bases not matched to a gene: 6. CDR3 DNA: TGTGCCAGCAGCTTTTCGGCACAGGGGAATTCACCCCTCCACTTT. This codes for CASSFSAQGNSPLHF.

In nucleotides, the CDR3 is TGTGCCAGCAGCCCGGGACAGGTCCGGACAGATACGCAGTATTTT. Its protein is CASSPGQVRTDTQYF. The chain combines TRBV7-9 with TRBJ2-3; 8 bases align to TRBD1. Germline loops: CDR1 SEHNR, CDR2 FQNEAQ (reference sequence). With 5 bases clipped from V and 3 bases from J, the junction kept 7 bases outside the gene matches. There are 15 residues in the CDR3.

This chain joins TRBV19 and TRBJ1-1; TRBD1 might be the D (5 bases). V was pared by 1 base and J by 0 bases, with 12 bases between. This CDR3 is 16 amino acids long. Germline values: CDR1 LNHDA, CDR2 SQIVND (reference sequence). The CDR3 region is CASSIVAGRMNTEAFF. CDR3 coding DNA: TGTGCCAGTAGTATAGTTGCAGGGCGGATGAACACTGAAGCTTTCTTT.

This clone has a handful of counts. The chain combines TRBV9 with TRBJ1-2, with TRBD1 matching over 8 bases. Germline values: CDR1 SGDLS, CDR2 YYNGEE. There are 13 residues in the CDR3. V was pared by 3 bases and J by 8 bases, with 6 bases of the junction left unmatched. CDR3 DNA sequence: TGTGCCAGCAGCGAAACAGGGGGAAGGGGCTACACCTTC. It encodes CASSETGGRGYTF.

Of note for this clone: One end of the junction does not line up with germline, which may come from a read error. The rearrangement links TRBV7-8 to TRBJ2-6; tentatively, D is TRBD2 (7 bases). Germline V gene data show CDR1 as SGHVS and CDR2 as FQNEAQ. The CDR3 contains 18 residues. For the CDR3, the DNA is TGTGCCAGCAGCTTAGGGGGACGGAGTTTGGGGGGGGCCAACGGCCTGACTTTC. Translating it yields CASSLGGRSLGGANGLTF.

This clone was observed a single time. The genes are TRBV13 and TRBJ2-1; 9 bases fit TRBD2. This CDR3 has 14 amino acids. The V gene's germline CDR1 is PRHDT and CDR2 FYEKMQ (reference sequence). Germline trimming cut 6 bases from V and 9 bases from J; bases unmatched to any gene: 9. CDR3 bases: TGTGCCAGCAGTCGAGGACTAGCGTTGGGTGAGCAGTTCTTC. It specifies CASSRGLALGEQFF.

This rearrangement joins TRBV27 to TRBJ2-1; 7 nucleotides match TRBD1. This CDR3 has 13 residues. The junction had 3 bases not matched to a gene; V was cut back by 4 bases and J by 6 bases. Looked up from germline, CDR1 is MNHEY and CDR2 is SMNVEV (reference sequence). This CDR3 reads CASSWTGSNEQFF. CDR3 nucleotide sequence: TGTGCCAGCAGTTGGACAGGATCCAATGAGCAGTTCTTC.

This clone has a handful of counts. The chain has TRBV5-4 and TRBJ2-7; 8 nucleotides agree with TRBD2. The CDR3 runs to 17 residues. CDR1 and CDR2 from the germline V gene are SGHNT and YYREEE (reference sequence). With V trimmed by 2 bases and J by 1 base, 11 bases remained unmatched. The CDR3 sequence is CASSFVIIAGSSYEQYF. DNA for the CDR3: TGTGCCAGCAGCTTCGTTATCATAGCGGGATCTTCCTACGAGCAGTACTTC.